The next 14 T cell receptor beta chains were all read from a single sample in a study of CD8+ T cells in alopecia areata. As to treatment: oral pan-JAK inhibitor, 5-10 mg twice daily. Isolated RNA was reverse transcribed into cDNA used as the sequencing template. Assay used: immunoSEQ multiplex PCR; TCRdb lists only in-frame clones, some missing. Of 110,000 or so clones in the sample, roughly 56% are singletons; the top ten hold about 3.4%. The starting material was CD4+ T cells sorted from blood, obtained at week 24, from a patient treated with tofacitinib. The receptor set was obtained from a human donor with alopecia areata.

This clone was seen only a few times. V and J are TRBV6-1 and TRBJ2-2; perhaps TRBD2 as D (5 bases). Trimming took 7 bases from V and 6 from J, leaving 12 bases between them. The CDR3 sequence is 13 residues long. Germline V gene sequence: CDR1 MNHNS, CDR2 SASEGT. As DNA, the CDR3 is TGTGCCAGCATGGGAGATCGCCCCGGGGAGCTGTTTTTT. Translated: CASMGDRPGELFF.

In nucleotides, the CDR3 is TGCAGCGTCGCGGGGCCCCCTATGAACACTGAAGCTTTCTTT. It encodes CSVAGPPMNTEAFF. The chain couples TRBV29-1 to TRBJ1-1; possible D gene TRBD1, 5 bases. The CDR3 loop spans 14 amino acids. Trimming took off 6 bases at V and 0 bases at J, with 14 bases between the two ends. CDR1 and CDR2 (germline): SQVTM, ANQGSEA. The variable domain in full, completed from reference TRBV29-1 and TRBJ1-1, reads SAVISQKPSRDICQRGTSLTIQCQVDSQVTMMFWYRQQPGQSLTLIATANQGSEATYESGFVIDKFPISRPNLTFSTLTVSNMSPEDSSIYLCSVAGPPMNTEAFFGQGTRLTVV.

This clone was seen only a few times. The J gene is TRBJ1-2, the V gene TRBV30; no definite D call. The ends were cut back, 4 bases at V and 1 base at J, with 4 bases in the middle. There are 11 residues in the CDR3. Germline V gene lookup returns CDR1 GTSNPN and CDR2 SVGIG (reference sequence). The chain's CDR3 is CAWTVNYGYTF. The CDR3, as DNA: TGTGCCTGGACAGTTAACTATGGCTACACCTTC.

The V call is TRBV7-2, the J call TRBJ2-5; D remains unclear. Germline V CDR1 and CDR2: SGHTA, FQGNSA. The CDR3 loop spans 13 amino acids. The germline V and J ends were trimmed by 4 bases and 2 bases, with 8 bases remaining between them. This chain's CDR3 is CASSSHRQETQYF. The DNA of the CDR3 is TGTGCCAGCAGCTCTCACCGGCAAGAGACCCAGTACTTC. Supplemented by reference TRBV7-2 and TRBJ2-5, the full variable domain reads GAGVSQSPSNKVTEKGKDVELRCDPISGHTALYWYRQSLGQGLEFLIYFQGNSAPDKSGLPSDRFSAERTGGSVSTLTIQRTQQEDSAVYLCASSSHRQETQYFGPGTRLLVL.

The rearrangement links TRBV30 to TRBJ1-6; D remains ambiguous. The CDR3 has 12 residues. Germline loops: CDR1 GTSNPN, CDR2 SVGIG (reference sequence). V dropped 5 bases and J dropped 7 bases, with 9 bases sitting between them. The CDR3 DNA reads as TGTGCCTGGTGCCAGCCGAATTCACCCCTCCACTTT. Translation gives CAWCQPNSPLHF. Supplemented by reference TRBV30 and TRBJ1-6, the full variable domain reads SQTIHQWPATLVQPVGSPLSLECTVEGTSNPNLYWYRQAAGRGLQLLFYSVGIGQISSEVPQNLSASRPQDRQFILSSKKLLLSDSGFYLCAWCQPNSPLHFGNGTRLTVT.

The chain has TRBV23-1 and TRBJ1-2; no reliable D call. TRBV23-1 falls under the ORF class, with uncertain function. Trimming left V 4 bases short and J 8 bases short, with 11 bases between. This CDR3 is 12 amino acids long. CDR3 sequence: CASSRQERGYTF. The DNA of the CDR3 is TGCGCCAGCAGTCGCCAGGAAAGGGGCTACACCTTC.

The chain carries TRBV29-1 and TRBJ2-1; 7 positions agree with TRBD1. The CDR3 length is 13 residues. Per the germline V gene, CDR1 is SQVTM and CDR2 is ANQGSEA. V was pared by 7 bases and J by 6 bases, with 9 bases of the junction left unmatched. The CDR3, as DNA: TGCAGCGGCGCCAACAGGGGCGGCAATGAGCAGTTCTTC. Protein sequence: CSGANRGGNEQFF.

The V gene is TRBV30, the J gene TRBJ1-4; the D gene is possibly TRBD1 (5 bases). This CDR3 spans 15 amino acids. In germline, CDR1 is GTSNPN, CDR2 SVGIG (reference sequence). V was pared by 0 bases and J by 5 bases, with 13 bases between. In DNA, the CDR3 is TGTGCCTGGAGTGTACCGAGGGACGGGAATGAAAAACTGTTTTTT. Its translation: CAWSVPRDGNEKLFF. Full variable domain (missing parts from reference TRBV30 and TRBJ1-4): SQTIHQWPATLVQPVGSPLSLECTVEGTSNPNLYWYRQAAGRGLQLLFYSVGIGQISSEVPQNLSASRPQDRQFILSSKKLLLSDSGFYLCAWSVPRDGNEKLFFGSGTQLSVL.

This clone was recorded a few times. The CDR3: CASSRRGGASYNEQFF. The CDR3 nucleotides read TGTGCCAGCAGCCGGCGGGGCGGGGCATCCTACAATGAGCAGTTCTTC. The V gene is TRBV7-2, the J gene TRBJ2-1; a possible D gene is TRBD2 (6 bases). Trimming took 5 bases from V and 1 from J, leaving 15 bases between them. The length of the CDR3 is 16 residues. Germline assignment: CDR1 SGHTA and CDR2 FQGNSA.

This clone was detected once. This sequence joins TRBV6-5 and TRBJ2-7, with D maybe TRBD2 (5 bases). There are 15 residues in the CDR3. The germline V and J ends were trimmed by 0 bases and 0 bases, with 9 bases remaining between them. The germline gives CDR1 MNHEY, CDR2 SVGAGI. The CDR3 DNA is TGTGCCAGCAGTTACTCGTGGAGCGGCTCCTACGAGCAGTACTTC. Amino acid sequence: CASSYSWSGSYEQYF.

This clone was recorded only once. The J gene is TRBJ1-2, the V gene TRBV7-8; 11 bases are shared with TRBD1. The CDR3 sequence is 18 residues long. Germline CDR1 reads SGHVS; CDR2 reads FQNEAQ. Losses at the gene ends were 3 bases for V and 8 bases for J; bases not matched to a gene: 17. CDR3 sequence reads: CASSLRWRTGGASGGYTF. The CDR3 nucleotides read TGTGCCAGCAGCTTGCGGTGGAGGACAGGGGGCGCCTCAGGAGGCTACACCTTC.

This clone was seen repeatedly, ten times or more. The chain joins TRBV2 to TRBJ2-7, with 7 bases matching TRBD2. There are 17 residues in the CDR3. The junction had 16 bases not matched to a gene; V was cut back by 3 bases and J by 5 bases. The germline gives CDR1 SNHLY, CDR2 FYNNEI. The CDR3 nucleotides read TGTGCCAGCAGTGATGGGCTTGGACTAGATGAACGCGACGAGCAGTACTTC. It yields the protein CASSDGLGLDERDEQYF.

This chain links TRBV7-9 with TRBJ1-3, with 7 bases matching TRBD1. CDR1 and CDR2 (germline): SEHNR, FQNEAQ (reference sequence). V lost 4 bases and J lost 0; bases outside the gene matches: 3. The length of the CDR3 is 15 residues. The CDR3 is CASSSDRDSGNTIYF. CDR3 DNA: TGTGCCAGCAGCTCCGACAGGGACTCTGGAAACACCATATATTTT.

The chain is built from TRBV4-1 and TRBJ2-1, with 11 bases aligning to TRBD2. Germline CDR1 is MGHRA and CDR2 is YSYEKL. The CDR3 runs 15 residues. The ends lost 6 bases at V and 10 bases at J; junction bases unmatched: 11. The CDR3 DNA reads TGCGCCAGCAGACGCCCCGGGACTAGCGGAGCAGAGCAGTTCTTC. Its protein product is CASRRPGTSGAEQFF.